The clone carrying this TCR beta chain has at least ten counts. The antigen is not known. This sample is part of a study of blood T cells in healthy people across ages. It was with a sample-barcoded 5' primer and a J-beta primer mix that a second PCR of about 6 to 12 cycles was run. A template-switch adaptor with 12 random nucleotides tagged each cDNA molecule. MiXCR, run by TCRdb on the 5' RACE reads, gives a single entry per CDR3 protein. The sample has about 1 million distinct CDR3 sequences, around 45% seen once. Trimming took 5 bases from V and 5 from J, leaving 6 bases between them. The CDR3 spans 11 residues. Germline CDR1 and CDR2: SNHLY and FYNNEI. The study's findings and limits: The recorded TCR beta diversity per million T cells decreased in a roughly linear manner with age.

The TCR sequence derives from a woman aged 60-75 years in good health. Sequenced: blood. This chain links TRBV2 with TRBJ2-5; D not resolved. In DNA, the CDR3 is TGTGCCAGCAGTAAAGGGGAGACCCAGTACTTC. Its protein product is CASSKGETQYF.